This record concerns one TCR beta chain sequence. Its antigen remains unidentified. The sample is drawn from a study of cytomegalovirus exposure and HLA in healthy donors. PCR used 60 Vbeta primers and 13 Jbeta primers. The method was immunoSEQ multiplex PCR; TCRdb's version includes in-frame clones alone and lacks a portion of them. In the table there are about 92,000 clones, about 84% of which are singletons. Study-wide points: In a later analysis, several top co-occurrence clusters appeared linked to parvovirus B19, influenza, CMV and Epstein-Barr virus.

Sample: PBMCs. The sequence came from a girl between 2 and 10 years old in good health and CMV-seropositive.

CDR3 in amino acids: CASSEVGGLGGAFF. In DNA form, the CDR3 reads TGTGCCAGCAGTGAAGTTGGGGGCCTGGGCGGGGCTTTCTTT. The chain recombines TRBV6-1 with TRBJ1-1; TRBD1 might be the D (6 bases). Trimming stripped 1 base from V and 11 bases from J, with 17 bases between. CDR1 is MNHNS, CDR2 SASEGT, per germline. The CDR3 length is 14 residues.